These T cell receptor beta chains were read from a single sample in a study of blood T cell repertoires in COVID-19. The protocol was immunoSEQ multiplex PCR, while the TCRdb copy is restricted to in-frame clones and leaves out a portion. The table has about 59,000 clones, around 67% seen once. Sequenced sample: peripheral blood. The receptor source for this set is a woman aged 70-85 years with acute or convalescent COVID-19. CDR3s include the opening cysteine and the closing phenylalanine or tryptophan.

V	J	CDR3
TRBV6-5	TRBJ1-6	CASSKEGLMNSPLHF
TRBV21-1	TRBJ1-2	CASSPMSGQGASGYTF
TRBV5-4	TRBJ2-5	CASSPRGGGAETQYF
TRBV7-8	TRBJ1-1	CASSLEGLRNTEAFF
TRBV6-5	TRBJ1-1	CASSWGGNTEAFF
TRBV30	TRBJ2-5	CAWGRGLLPQMETQYF
TRBV15	TRBJ1-2	CATSPGGPLGGYTF
TRBV25-1	TRBJ1-2	CASSEGGNYGYTF
TRBV10-3	TRBJ1-2	CAIRDRDWVDYGYTF
TRBV13	TRBJ1-6	CASSLVGQGSRSLHF
TRBV7-9	TRBJ2-2	CASSRYQGARGNTGELFF
TRBV2	TRBJ1-2	CASKPRTEGGYGYTF
TRBV27	TRBJ2-4	CASSAGLAASGRAKNIQYF
TRBV10-3	TRBJ1-1	CASGGQGGRVTEAFF
TRBV5-4	TRBJ1-2	CASRRGGTGRNYGYTF
TRBV5-1	TRBJ1-1	CASSLVMGTVTEAFF